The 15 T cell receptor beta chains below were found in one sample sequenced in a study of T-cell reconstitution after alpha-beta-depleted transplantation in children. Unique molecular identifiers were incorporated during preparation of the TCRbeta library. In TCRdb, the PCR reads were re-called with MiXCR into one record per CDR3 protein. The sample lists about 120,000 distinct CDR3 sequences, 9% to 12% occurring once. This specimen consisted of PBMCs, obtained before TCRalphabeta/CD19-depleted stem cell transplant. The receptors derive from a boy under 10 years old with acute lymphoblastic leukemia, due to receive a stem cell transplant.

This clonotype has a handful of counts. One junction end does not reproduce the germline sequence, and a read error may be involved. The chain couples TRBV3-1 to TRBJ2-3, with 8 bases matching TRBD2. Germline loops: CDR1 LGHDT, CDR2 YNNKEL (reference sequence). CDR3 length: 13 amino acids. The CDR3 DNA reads TGTGCCAGCAGCCAAGATAGGGTGGGACTAGTTGGATTT. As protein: CASSQDRVGLVGF.

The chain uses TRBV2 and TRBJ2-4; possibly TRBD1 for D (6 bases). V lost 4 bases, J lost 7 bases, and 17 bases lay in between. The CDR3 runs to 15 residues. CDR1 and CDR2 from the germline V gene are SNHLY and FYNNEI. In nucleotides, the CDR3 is TGTGCCAGCAGTGTAATTACAGGGTTTAATAACATTCAGTACTTC. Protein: CASSVITGFNNIQYF.

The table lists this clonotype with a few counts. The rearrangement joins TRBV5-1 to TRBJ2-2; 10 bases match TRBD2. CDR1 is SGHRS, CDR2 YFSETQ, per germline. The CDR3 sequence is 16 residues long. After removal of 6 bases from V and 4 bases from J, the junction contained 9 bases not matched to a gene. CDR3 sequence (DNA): TGCGCCAGCACCACGGAACTAGCGGGATTCACCGGGGAGCTGTTTTTT. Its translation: CASTTELAGFTGELFF.

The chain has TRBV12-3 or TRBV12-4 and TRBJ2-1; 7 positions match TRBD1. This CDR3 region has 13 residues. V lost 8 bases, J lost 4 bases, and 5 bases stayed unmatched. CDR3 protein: CASSRDSYNEQFF. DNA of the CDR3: TGTGCCAGCTCCCGGGACAGTTACAATGAGCAGTTCTTC.

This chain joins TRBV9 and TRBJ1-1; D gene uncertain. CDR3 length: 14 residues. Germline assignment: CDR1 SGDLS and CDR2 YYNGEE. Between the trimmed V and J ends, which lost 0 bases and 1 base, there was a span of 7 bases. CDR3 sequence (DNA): TGTGCCAGCAGCGTAGCACCGGGGAACACTGAAGCTTTCTTT. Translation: CASSVAPGNTEAFF.

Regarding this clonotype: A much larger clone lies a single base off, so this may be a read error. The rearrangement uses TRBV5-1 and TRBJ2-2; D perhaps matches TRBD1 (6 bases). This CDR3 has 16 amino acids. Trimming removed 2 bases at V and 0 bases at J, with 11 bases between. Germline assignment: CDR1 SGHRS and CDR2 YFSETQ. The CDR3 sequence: CASSFVQGANTGELFF. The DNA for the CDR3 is TGCGCCAGCAGCTTCGTACAGGGTGCGAACACCGGGGAGCTGTTTTTT.

CDR3 sequence (DNA): TGTGCCAGCAGCTTGACAGCGGCGGTGTACAATGAGCAGTTCTTC. This encodes CASSLTAAVYNEQFF. The chain combines TRBV5-6 with TRBJ2-1, with D possibly matching TRBD2 (5 bases). Trimming removed 1 base from V and 4 bases from J, with 12 bases in between. The CDR3 covers 15 residues. The germline CDR1 and CDR2 sequences are SGHDT and YYEEEE.

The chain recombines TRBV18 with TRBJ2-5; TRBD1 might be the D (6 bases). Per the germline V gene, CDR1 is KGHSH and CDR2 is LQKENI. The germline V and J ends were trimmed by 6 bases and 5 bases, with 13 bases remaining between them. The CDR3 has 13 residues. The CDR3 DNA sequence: TGTGCCAGCTCCCCGAGGGGGTTGGAGACCCAGTACTTC. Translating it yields CASSPRGLETQYF.

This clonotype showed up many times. The CDR3 loop is CASAAYAYTDTQYF. The CDR3 DNA follows: TGCGCCAGCGCGGCCTATGCGTATACCGATACGCAGTATTTT. The genes are TRBV5-1 and TRBJ2-3; the D is unclear. The CDR3 consists of 14 residues. Germline V lookup: CDR1 SGHRS, CDR2 YFSETQ. V lost 7 bases to trimming and J lost 6 bases, with 18 bases between them.

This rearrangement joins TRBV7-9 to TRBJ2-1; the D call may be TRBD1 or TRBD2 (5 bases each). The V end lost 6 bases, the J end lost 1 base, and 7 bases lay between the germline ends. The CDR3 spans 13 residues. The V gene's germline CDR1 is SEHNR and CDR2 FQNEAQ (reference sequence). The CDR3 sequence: CASREGSYNEQFF. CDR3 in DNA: TGTGCCAGCAGAGAGGGGTCCTACAATGAGCAGTTCTTC.

Written as DNA, the CDR3 is TGCAGCGAGGGGACTTCGGGGATCAATGAGCAGTTCTTC. Its protein product is CSEGTSGINEQFF. This chain links TRBV29-1 with TRBJ2-1, with D maybe TRBD2 (6 bases). CDR1 and CDR2 (germline): SQVTM, ANQGSEA. There are 13 residues in the CDR3. V lost 7 bases to trimming and J lost 6 bases, with 16 bases between them.

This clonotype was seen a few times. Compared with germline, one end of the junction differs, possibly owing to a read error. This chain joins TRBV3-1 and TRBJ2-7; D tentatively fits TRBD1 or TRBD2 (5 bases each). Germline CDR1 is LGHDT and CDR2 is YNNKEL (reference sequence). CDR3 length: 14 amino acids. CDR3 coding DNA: TGTGCCAGCAGCCAGAGGGGCGGCTCCTCCGAGCAGTACTTC. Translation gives CASSQRGGSSEQYF.

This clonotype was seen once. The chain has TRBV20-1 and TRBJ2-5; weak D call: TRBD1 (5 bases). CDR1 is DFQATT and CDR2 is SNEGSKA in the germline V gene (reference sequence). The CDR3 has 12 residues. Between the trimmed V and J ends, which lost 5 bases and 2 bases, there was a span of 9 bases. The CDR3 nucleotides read TGCAGTGCTGCCCCAGGGCAAGAGACCCAGTACTTC. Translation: CSAAPGQETQYF.

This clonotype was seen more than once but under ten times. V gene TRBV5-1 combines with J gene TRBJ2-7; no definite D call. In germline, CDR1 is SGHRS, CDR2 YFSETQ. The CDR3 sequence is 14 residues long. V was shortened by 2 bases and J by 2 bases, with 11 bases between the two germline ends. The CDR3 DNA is TGCGCCAGCAGCTTCTCGGCCTCCCCCTACGAGCAGTACTTC. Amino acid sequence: CASSFSASPYEQYF.

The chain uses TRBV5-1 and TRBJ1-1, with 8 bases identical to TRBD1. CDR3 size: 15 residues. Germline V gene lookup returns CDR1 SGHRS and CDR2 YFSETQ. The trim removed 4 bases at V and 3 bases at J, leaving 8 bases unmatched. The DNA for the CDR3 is TGCGCCAGCAGCCCCGGACAGGGATGGGACACTGAAGCTTTCTTT. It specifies CASSPGQGWDTEAFF.